Below, 10 T cell receptor beta chains from the same sample are listed, as sequenced in a study of cytomegalovirus exposure and HLA in healthy donors. The PCR employed 60 Vbeta primers together with 13 Jbeta primers. Here immunoSEQ multiplex PCR was the method, and the copy in TCRdb shows in-frame clones only, minus some. The table has approximately 220,000 clones, more than 80% seen once. Sequenced: PBMCs. The receptors stem from a man aged 25 to 40 in good health and CMV-seronegative.

The chain combines TRBV27 with TRBJ2-2; TRBD2 matches 10 bases. This CDR3 is built from 15 residues. CDR1 and CDR2 (germline): MNHEY, SMNVEV (reference sequence). Germline trimming cut 2 bases from V and 5 bases from J; bases unmatched to any gene: 2. The CDR3 DNA reads as TGTGCCAGCAGTTTACAGCGGGGGGGTACCGGGGAGCTGTTTTTT. Translation: CASSLQRGGTGELFF.

The V and J genes are TRBV6-6 and TRBJ2-4; 7 bases fit TRBD1. CDR1 and CDR2 from the germline V gene are MNHNY and SVGAGI (reference sequence). Losses at the gene ends were 6 bases for V and 16 bases for J; bases not matched to a gene: 12. The CDR3 is 12 amino acids. CDR3 amino acids: CASRERQGVAYF. CDR3 in DNA: TGTGCCAGCAGGGAAAGACAGGGTGTAGCCTACTTC.

The gene calls are TRBV7-9 and TRBJ2-5; TRBD2 matches at 7 bases. Gene TRBJ2-7 matches the end of the DNA better, so the J call may be wrong. The CDR3 is 14 residues long. Germline V CDR1 and CDR2: SEHNR, FQNEAQ (reference sequence). The CDR3 loop is CASSREGGVDEQYF. CDR3 nucleotide sequence: TGTGCCAGCAGCCGCGAGGGAGGGGTGGACGAGCAGTACTTC.

The chain combines TRBV6-5 with TRBJ1-2; possibly TRBD1 for D (5 bases). Per germline, CDR1 MNHEY and CDR2 SVGAGI. This CDR3 spans 13 amino acids. V lost 6 bases, J lost 3 bases, and 11 bases lay in between. In nucleotides, the CDR3 is TGTGCCAGCAGCCGAAGGGGTGACTATGGCTACACCTTC. Amino acid sequence: CASSRRGDYGYTF.

The chain is built from TRBV19 and TRBJ1-3, with D maybe TRBD1 (5 bases). Germline V gene sequence: CDR1 LNHDA, CDR2 SQIVND (reference sequence). The CDR3 has 15 amino acids. V lost 6 bases and J lost 4, with 16 bases in between. The CDR3 here is CASRSDSLPGNTIYF. As DNA, the CDR3 is TGTGCCAGTAGGAGCGACAGCCTGCCCGGAAACACCATATATTTT.

The CDR3 region has the DNA TGTGCCATCAGCCCCTCCGGGACAGGGGGTCGTGATGGCTACACCTTC. Residues: CAISPSGTGGRDGYTF. The genes are TRBV10-3 and TRBJ1-2; the match to TRBD1 covers 11 bases. The J segment lost 6 bases and the V segment lost 6 bases, leaving 12 bases of the junction unmatched. The CDR3 runs 16 residues. CDR1 is ENHRY and CDR2 is SYGVKD in the germline V gene.

This clone was observed once. Compared with germline, one end of the junction differs, possibly owing to a read error. The chain combines TRBV7-9 with TRBJ2-5; 7 bases agree with TRBD1. Germline V gene lookup returns CDR1 SEHNR and CDR2 FQNEAQ (reference sequence). CDR3 length: 14 amino acids. The CDR3 sequence is CSSSLSRGQETQYF. The CDR3 nucleotides are TGTTCCAGCAGCTTGAGCAGGGGGCAAGAGACCCAGTACTTC.

The rearrangement uses TRBV6-5 and TRBJ2-5, with 7 bases identical to TRBD1. The germline CDR1 and CDR2 sequences are MNHEY and SVGAGI. Trimming removed 2 bases from V and 6 bases from J; junction bases left unmatched: 6. The CDR3 runs to 14 residues. The CDR3 reads CASSYDRDGQTQYF. The CDR3 coding sequence is TGTGCCAGCAGTTACGACAGGGACGGGCAGACCCAGTACTTC.

The chain couples TRBV7-2 to TRBJ2-5; 9 bases fit TRBD2. The CDR3 runs to 13 residues. V shed 6 bases, J shed 7 bases, and the junction held 6 bases outside the gene matches. The germline CDR1 and CDR2 sequences are SGHTA and FQGNSA. This CDR3 reads CASSRGGAATQYF. In DNA, the CDR3 is TGTGCCAGCAGTCGCGGGGGGGCCGCGACCCAGTACTTC.

The V and J genes are TRBV2 and TRBJ2-1, with D possibly TRBD2 on 5 matching bases. Trimming removed 7 bases from V and 12 bases from J, with 13 bases in between. Germline CDR1 SNHLY, CDR2 FYNNEI. The CDR3 length is 11 residues. The CDR3 reads CASKAGGGQFF. CDR3 sequence (DNA): TGTGCCAGCAAGGCGGGCGGAGGGCAGTTCTTC.